These T cell receptor beta chains were read from a single sample in a study of blood T cell repertoires in COVID-19. Clones were read by immunoSEQ multiplex PCR, and TCRdb kept only the in-frame ones, dropping some. Of 380,000 or so clones listed, roughly 90% are singletons. Sequencing was performed on peripheral blood. Source of these receptors: a man in his forties with acute or convalescent COVID-19. The CDR3 runs from the conserved cysteine through the conserved F or W. The D gene is left open where the match is weak. Size is omitted from some rows. Given values are once, few, many or a class for expanded clones.

CDR3nt: TGTGCCAGCAGCCAACTCTATGGCTACACCTTC; CDR3aa: CASSQLYGYTF; d_gene: NA; v_gene: TRBV7-9; abundance: NA; j_gene: TRBJ1-2
CDR3nt: TGTGCCAGCAGCCAAGATTGGGACTACCTCTACAATGAGCAGTTCTTC; CDR3aa: CASSQDWDYLYNEQFF; d_gene: TRBD2; v_gene: TRBV14; abundance: once; j_gene: TRBJ2-1
CDR3nt: TGTGCCAGCAGCCTAAGGCCCCAGCATTTT; CDR3aa: CASSLRPQHF; d_gene: NA; v_gene: TRBV12-1; abundance: NA; j_gene: TRBJ1-5
CDR3nt: TGTGCCAGCAGCTTAGACAGGAGATACTCGAACACTGAAGCTTTCTTT; CDR3aa: CASSLDRRYSNTEAFF; d_gene: NA; v_gene: TRBV7-9; abundance: once; j_gene: TRBJ1-1
CDR3nt: TGTGCCAGCAGCCAAGCCGACAGGGGGCGCGTTCGCGAGCAGTTCTTC; CDR3aa: CASSQADRGRVREQFF; d_gene: TRBD1; v_gene: TRBV3-1/TRBV3-2; abundance: NA; j_gene: TRBJ2-1
CDR3nt: TGTGCCGGCCCTACTAGCGGGGGGACCGGGGAGCTGTTTTTT; CDR3aa: CAGPTSGGTGELFF; d_gene: NA; v_gene: TRBV21-1; abundance: few; j_gene: TRBJ2-2
CDR3nt: TGTGCCAGTAGTAGAGGAGGGAGCTCTGGGGCCAACGTCCTGACTTTC; CDR3aa: CASSRGGSSGANVLTF; d_gene: NA; v_gene: TRBV19; abundance: NA; j_gene: TRBJ2-6
CDR3nt: TGTGCCAGCAGTTCTAGCGGGGGGAGCACAGATACGCAGTATTTT; CDR3aa: CASSSSGGSTDTQYF; d_gene: TRBD2; v_gene: TRBV6-2/TRBV6-3; abundance: NA; j_gene: TRBJ2-3
CDR3nt: TGTGCCAGCAGTTCCATCGACTTTGGGGGGGCGGCTACTGAAGCTTTCTTT; CDR3aa: CASSSIDFGGAATEAFF; d_gene: NA; v_gene: TRBV28; abundance: NA; j_gene: TRBJ1-1
CDR3nt: TGTGCCTGGAGTTTGAGACTAGCGATGGATACGCAGTATTTT; CDR3aa: CAWSLRLAMDTQYF; d_gene: TRBD2; v_gene: TRBV30; abundance: NA; j_gene: TRBJ2-3
CDR3nt: TGCAGCGTTGTCTTGAGCACTGAAGCTTTCTTT; CDR3aa: CSVVLSTEAFF; d_gene: NA; v_gene: TRBV29-1; abundance: NA; j_gene: TRBJ1-1
CDR3nt: TGTGCCAGCAGCCAAGTGACTAGCGGGGGGACTAGCACAGATACGCAGTATTTT; CDR3aa: CASSQVTSGGTSTDTQYF; d_gene: TRBD2; v_gene: TRBV3-1/TRBV3-2; abundance: once; j_gene: TRBJ2-3
CDR3nt: TGCGCCAGCAGTCTTACGGGACAGGGTAACAATGAGCAGTTCTTC; CDR3aa: CASSLTGQGNNEQFF; d_gene: TRBD1; v_gene: TRBV4-3; abundance: NA; j_gene: TRBJ2-1
CDR3nt: TGTGCCAGCAGTTACCCGCAGAGCAATCAGCCCCAGCATTTT; CDR3aa: CASSYPQSNQPQHF; d_gene: NA; v_gene: TRBV6-2/TRBV6-3; abundance: NA; j_gene: TRBJ1-5
CDR3nt: TGTGCCAGCAGCGTACAGGGGGAGGGCTATGGCTACACCTTC; CDR3aa: CASSVQGEGYGYTF; d_gene: TRBD1; v_gene: TRBV11-2; abundance: NA; j_gene: TRBJ1-2
CDR3nt: TGTGCCAGCAGCCACGACAGGTACACTGAAGCTTTCTTT; CDR3aa: CASSHDRYTEAFF; d_gene: NA; v_gene: TRBV5-5; abundance: once; j_gene: TRBJ1-1
CDR3nt: TGTGCCAGCGGAAGACAGGGAAGAACACCCGGGGAGCTGTTTTTT; CDR3aa: CASGRQGRTPGELFF; d_gene: TRBD1; v_gene: TRBV5-4; abundance: NA; j_gene: TRBJ2-2
CDR3nt: TGTGCCAGCAGCCCCCGAACCGGGGGACAGGGGCACTACGAGCAGTACTTC; CDR3aa: CASSPRTGGQGHYEQYF; d_gene: TRBD1; v_gene: TRBV9; abundance: NA; j_gene: TRBJ2-7
CDR3nt: TGCGCCAGCAGTTCCGGGACAGGGGGCCACGAGCAGTACTTC; CDR3aa: CASSSGTGGHEQYF; d_gene: TRBD1; v_gene: TRBV5-1; abundance: NA; j_gene: TRBJ2-7
CDR3nt: TGTGCCAGCAGCCTGACAGGGGTCCATGGCTACACCTTC; CDR3aa: CASSLTGVHGYTF; d_gene: TRBD1; v_gene: TRBV6-5; abundance: NA; j_gene: TRBJ1-2
CDR3nt: TGTGCCTGGAGTGTATCGGTTTTTACAGCCCGAAGCTCCTACGAGCAGTACTTC; CDR3aa: CAWSVSVFTARSSYEQYF; d_gene: NA; v_gene: TRBV30; abundance: NA; j_gene: TRBJ2-7
CDR3nt: TGTGCCAGCAGCCCCCCGGGTTACAATGAGCAGTTCTTC; CDR3aa: CASSPPGYNEQFF; d_gene: NA; v_gene: TRBV13; abundance: NA; j_gene: TRBJ2-1
CDR3nt: TGTGCCAGCAGCTTAGAGTCAGGGGTAGACTATGGCTACACCTTC; CDR3aa: CASSLESGVDYGYTF; d_gene: NA; v_gene: TRBV7-2; abundance: NA; j_gene: TRBJ1-2
CDR3nt: TGTGCCATTCTCGGTGCAACTAATGAAAAACTGTTTTTT; CDR3aa: CAILGATNEKLFF; d_gene: NA; v_gene: TRBV6-6; abundance: NA; j_gene: TRBJ1-4
CDR3nt: TGTGCCAGCAGCTACGGGACTAGCGGGGTTGAGACCCAGTACTTC; CDR3aa: CASSYGTSGVETQYF; d_gene: TRBD2; v_gene: TRBV11-2; abundance: NA; j_gene: TRBJ2-5
CDR3nt: TGTGCCAGCAGCTGGACAGTCCGTAATGAAAAACTGTTTTTT; CDR3aa: CASSWTVRNEKLFF; d_gene: NA; v_gene: TRBV7-2; abundance: once; j_gene: TRBJ1-4
CDR3nt: TGTGCCAGCAGCGCCGGGACCTACGAGCAGTACTTC; CDR3aa: CASSAGTYEQYF; d_gene: NA; v_gene: TRBV9; abundance: NA; j_gene: TRBJ2-7
CDR3nt: TGTGCCAGCAGCCCGGACAGGGGGGACGACAATGAGCAGTTCTTC; CDR3aa: CASSPDRGDDNEQFF; d_gene: TRBD1; v_gene: TRBV4-2; abundance: NA; j_gene: TRBJ2-1
CDR3nt: TGTGCCAGCAGCCTCCCGACAGGGGTCACCGGGGAGCTGTTTTTT; CDR3aa: CASSLPTGVTGELFF; d_gene: TRBD1; v_gene: TRBV7-3; abundance: NA; j_gene: TRBJ2-2
CDR3nt: TGTGCCAGCAGCCTAGGACAGGGGGCCTCCTACGAGCAGTACTTC; CDR3aa: CASSLGQGASYEQYF; d_gene: TRBD1; v_gene: TRBV27; abundance: few; j_gene: TRBJ2-7
CDR3nt: TGTGCCAGCTCACCCCAGGTCCCTTCGAACACCGGGGAGCTGTTTTTT; CDR3aa: CASSPQVPSNTGELFF; d_gene: NA; v_gene: TRBV18; abundance: once; j_gene: TRBJ2-2
CDR3nt: TGTGCCAGTAGTATTGCGGAAGATACGCAGTATTTT; CDR3aa: CASSIAEDTQYF; d_gene: NA; v_gene: TRBV19; abundance: NA; j_gene: TRBJ2-3
CDR3nt: TGCGCCAGCAGCCAACCCACACGGGGAGAGACCCAGTACTTC; CDR3aa: CASSQPTRGETQYF; d_gene: NA; v_gene: TRBV4-1; abundance: NA; j_gene: TRBJ2-5
CDR3nt: TGTGCCAGCACCCTGCCGAGAACCGGGGAGCTGTTTTTT; CDR3aa: CASTLPRTGELFF; d_gene: NA; v_gene: TRBV2; abundance: once; j_gene: TRBJ2-2
CDR3nt: TGTGCCAGCAGCTTGATGGGACAGATCAACTATGGCTACACCTTC; CDR3aa: CASSLMGQINYGYTF; d_gene: TRBD1; v_gene: TRBV5-4; abundance: NA; j_gene: TRBJ1-2
CDR3nt: TGTGCCAGCAGCTGGGGGCCCGCGGTCGATTCCTACGAGCAGTACTTC; CDR3aa: CASSWGPAVDSYEQYF; d_gene: NA; v_gene: TRBV5-4; abundance: few; j_gene: TRBJ2-7
CDR3nt: TGTGCCAGCAGCCAAGGTAACTCTGGGCATCAGCCCCAGCATTTT; CDR3aa: CASSQGNSGHQPQHF; d_gene: NA; v_gene: TRBV3-1/TRBV3-2; abundance: NA; j_gene: TRBJ1-5
CDR3nt: TGTGCCAGCAGCCCCGAGGTGTGTGAAGCTTTCTTT; CDR3aa: CASSPEVCEAFF; d_gene: NA; v_gene: TRBV5-8; abundance: NA; j_gene: TRBJ1-1
CDR3nt: TGTGCCAGTAGCCTGGGGGGGGGCCGAGGAAACACTGAAGCTTTCTTT; CDR3aa: CASSLGGGRGNTEAFF; d_gene: NA; v_gene: TRBV19; abundance: NA; j_gene: TRBJ1-1
CDR3nt: TGTGCCAGCAGTCCGGGGGGCACTGGAAACACCATATATTTT; CDR3aa: CASSPGGTGNTIYF; d_gene: NA; v_gene: TRBV28; abundance: few; j_gene: TRBJ1-3
CDR3nt: TGTGCCAGCAGCCAATGGAGGGCTAGCAATCAGCCCCAGCATTTT; CDR3aa: CASSQWRASNQPQHF; d_gene: NA; v_gene: TRBV16; abundance: NA; j_gene: TRBJ1-5
CDR3nt: TGCAGCGCGCAGACAGGGGGTGATCAGCCCCAGCATTTT; CDR3aa: CSAQTGGDQPQHF; d_gene: TRBD1; v_gene: TRBV29-1; abundance: NA; j_gene: TRBJ1-5
CDR3nt: TGTGCCAGCAGCTACACAGGGGACAATTCACCCCTCCACTTT; CDR3aa: CASSYTGDNSPLHF; d_gene: TRBD1; v_gene: TRBV7-9; abundance: NA; j_gene: TRBJ1-6
CDR3nt: TGTGCCAGCAGCTTAGTTCCCAGGGTAACCTACGAGCAGTACTTC; CDR3aa: CASSLVPRVTYEQYF; d_gene: NA; v_gene: TRBV7-2; abundance: NA; j_gene: TRBJ2-7
CDR3nt: TGCAGCGTTGTAGGGACTTCGGGTTGGTACGAGCAGTACTTC; CDR3aa: CSVVGTSGWYEQYF; d_gene: NA; v_gene: TRBV29-1; abundance: NA; j_gene: TRBJ2-7
CDR3nt: TGTGCCAGCAGTGGCCCCACTAGCGGGAGCTACGAGCAGTACTTC; CDR3aa: CASSGPTSGSYEQYF; d_gene: TRBD2; v_gene: TRBV2; abundance: NA; j_gene: TRBJ2-7